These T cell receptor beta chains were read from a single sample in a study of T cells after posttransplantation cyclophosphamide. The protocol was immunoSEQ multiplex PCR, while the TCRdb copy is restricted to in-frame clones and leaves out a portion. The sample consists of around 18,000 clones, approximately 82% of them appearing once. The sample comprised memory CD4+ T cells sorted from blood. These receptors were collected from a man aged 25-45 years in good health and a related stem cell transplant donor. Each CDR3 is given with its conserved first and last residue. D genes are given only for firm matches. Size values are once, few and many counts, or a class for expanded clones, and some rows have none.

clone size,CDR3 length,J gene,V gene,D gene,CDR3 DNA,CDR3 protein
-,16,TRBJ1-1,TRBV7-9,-,TGTGCCAGCAGCCCAGGGAACGTCTTATTGAACACTGAAGCTTTCTTT,CASSPGNVLLNTEAFF
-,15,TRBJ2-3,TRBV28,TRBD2,TGTGCCAGCAGTTTAAGGCGGGGGGGCACAGATACGCAGTATTTT,CASSLRRGGTDTQYF
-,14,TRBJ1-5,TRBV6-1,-,TGTGCCAGCAGTGAAGTTTCGGGGTTGGGGCCCCAGCATTTT,CASSEVSGLGPQHF
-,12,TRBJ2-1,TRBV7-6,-,TGTGCCAGCAGCTTAGCCGGGGGTCCGGGGTTCTTC,CASSLAGGPGFF
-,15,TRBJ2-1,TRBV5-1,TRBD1,TGCGCCAGCAGCCCATCCGGGACAGACTACAATGAGCAGTTCTTC,CASSPSGTDYNEQFF
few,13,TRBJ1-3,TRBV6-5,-,TGTGCCAGCAAGTGGACAGCTGGAAACACCATATATTTT,CASKWTAGNTIYF
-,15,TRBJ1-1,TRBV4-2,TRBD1,TGTGCCAGCAGCCACGGGACAGGGATGGACACTGAAGCTTTCTTT,CASSHGTGMDTEAFF
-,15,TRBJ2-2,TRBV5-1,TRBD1,TGCGCCAGCAGCTTGGAGGGACAGGGGCACGGGGAGCTGTTTTTT,CASSLEGQGHGELFF
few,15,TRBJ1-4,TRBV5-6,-,TGTGCCAGCAGCTTACAGGGATGGACTAATGAAAAACTGTTTTTT,CASSLQGWTNEKLFF
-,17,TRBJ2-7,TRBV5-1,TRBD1,TGCGCCAGCAGCATCTCCGGGACAGGGGTCAAGACCTACGAGCAGTACTTC,CASSISGTGVKTYEQYF
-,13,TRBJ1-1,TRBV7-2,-,TGTGCCAGCAGCTCCGCCGGGATCTCTGAAGCTTTCTTT,CASSSAGISEAFF
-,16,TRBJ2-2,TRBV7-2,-,TGTGCCAGCAGCTTAGAGGCAGGGGTGAGCACCGGGGAGCTGTTTTTT,CASSLEAGVSTGELFF
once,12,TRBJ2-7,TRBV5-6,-,TGTGCCAGCAGCCGTGACTTCTACGAGCAGTACTTC,CASSRDFYEQYF
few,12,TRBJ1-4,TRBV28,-,TGTGCCAGCAGGGGAGGGCATGAAAAACTGTTTTTT,CASRGGHEKLFF
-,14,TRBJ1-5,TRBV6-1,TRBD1,TGTGCCAGCAGGGAAGGACAGGGGAATCGGCCCCAGCATTTT,CASREGQGNRPQHF
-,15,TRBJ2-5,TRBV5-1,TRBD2,TGCGCCAGCAGCTTCCGCGGGGGGTTCCAAGAGACCCAGTACTTC,CASSFRGGFQETQYF
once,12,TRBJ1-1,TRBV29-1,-,TGCAGCGTTGCGGAGGGCTACACTGAAGCTTTCTTT,CSVAEGYTEAFF
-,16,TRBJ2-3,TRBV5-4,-,TGTGCCATCCCGGGTGGGCAGACAATAGGGGCAGATACGCAGTATTTT,CAIPGGQTIGADTQYF